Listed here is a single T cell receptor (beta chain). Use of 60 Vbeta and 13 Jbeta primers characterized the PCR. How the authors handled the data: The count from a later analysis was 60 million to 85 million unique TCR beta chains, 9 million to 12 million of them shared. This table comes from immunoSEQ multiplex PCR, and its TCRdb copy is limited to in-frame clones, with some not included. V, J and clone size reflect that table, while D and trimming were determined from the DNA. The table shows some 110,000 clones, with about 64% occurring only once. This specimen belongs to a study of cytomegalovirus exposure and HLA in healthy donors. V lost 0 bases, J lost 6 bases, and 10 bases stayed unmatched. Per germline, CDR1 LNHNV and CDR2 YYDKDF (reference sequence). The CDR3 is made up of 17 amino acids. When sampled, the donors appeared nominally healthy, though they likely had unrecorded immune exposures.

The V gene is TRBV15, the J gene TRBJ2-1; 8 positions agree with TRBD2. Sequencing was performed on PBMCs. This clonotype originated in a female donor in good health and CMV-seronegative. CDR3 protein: CATSRDYGGRTTNEQFF. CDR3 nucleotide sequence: TGTGCCACCAGCAGAGATTACGGCGGGAGGACCACCAATGAGCAGTTCTTC.